This T cell receptor (beta chain) was captured in a study of OX40 agonist ivuxolimab in advanced cancers. The overall study: Ivuxolimab was administered intravenously to patients at 0.01 to 10 mg/kg every 2 weeks. Under the entry rules, prior anti-PD-1, anti-PD-L1 or anti-CTLA-4 therapy was allowed, and roughly 39% had some.

Sampling of blood occurred at baseline, cycle 4 day 1, and cycle 7 day 1. V lost 3 bases to trimming and J lost 0 bases, with 8 bases between them. This CDR3 is built from 14 residues. Germline V CDR1 and CDR2: LNHDA, SQIVND (reference sequence). Method: immunoSEQ multiplex PCR; TCRdb's copy keeps in-frame clones and lacks some. The table includes 70,000 or so clones, 80% to 90% detected once. The source material was CD4+ or CD8+ T cells sorted from blood, sampled in a trial of the OX40 agonist ivuxolimab. The chain recombines TRBV19 with TRBJ1-2; no clear D. The clonotype originates from an adult with an advanced solid tumor such as melanoma, head and neck, liver or kidney cancer. This CDR3 reads CASSISRANYGYTF. DNA of the CDR3: TGTGCCAGTAGTATCTCCCGAGCTAACTATGGCTACACCTTC.